This TCR beta chain was observed in a study of neoadjuvant anti-PD-1 for oral cavity cancer. Overall study context: Patients without progression got a fourth dose around day 43.

CDR1 SGHTA and CDR2 FQGNSA come from the germline V gene. The CDR3 contains 13 residues. V was pared by 5 bases and J by 10 bases, with 15 bases between. Repertoires were generated with immunoSEQ multiplex PCR, while TCRdb's copy carries only in-frame clones and drops some. The data show over 7,500 clones, around 69% seen once. Regarding time point: after neoadjuvant nivolumab, at surgical resection. The rearrangement joins TRBV7-2 to TRBJ2-1; D tentatively reads TRBD1 or TRBD2 (5 bases each). The source was PBMCs, collected after nivolumab (anti-PD-1) treatment. This receptor was taken from a person aged 40 to 85 with oral cavity squamous cell carcinoma. As DNA, the CDR3 is TGTGCCAGCAGCATTGGGGGTGTCTGGGAGCAGTTCTTC. Translating gives CASSIGGVWEQFF.